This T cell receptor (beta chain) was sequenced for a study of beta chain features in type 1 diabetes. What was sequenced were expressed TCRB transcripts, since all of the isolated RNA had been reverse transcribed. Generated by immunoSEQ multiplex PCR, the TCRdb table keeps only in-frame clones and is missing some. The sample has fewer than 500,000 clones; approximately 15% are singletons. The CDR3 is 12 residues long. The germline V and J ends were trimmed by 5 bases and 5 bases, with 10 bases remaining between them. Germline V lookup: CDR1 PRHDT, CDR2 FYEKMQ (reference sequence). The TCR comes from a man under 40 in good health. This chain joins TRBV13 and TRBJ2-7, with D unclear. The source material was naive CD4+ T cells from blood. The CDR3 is CASSLSGNEQYF. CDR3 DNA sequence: TGTGCCAGCAGCCTCTCGGGCAACGAGCAGTACTTC.